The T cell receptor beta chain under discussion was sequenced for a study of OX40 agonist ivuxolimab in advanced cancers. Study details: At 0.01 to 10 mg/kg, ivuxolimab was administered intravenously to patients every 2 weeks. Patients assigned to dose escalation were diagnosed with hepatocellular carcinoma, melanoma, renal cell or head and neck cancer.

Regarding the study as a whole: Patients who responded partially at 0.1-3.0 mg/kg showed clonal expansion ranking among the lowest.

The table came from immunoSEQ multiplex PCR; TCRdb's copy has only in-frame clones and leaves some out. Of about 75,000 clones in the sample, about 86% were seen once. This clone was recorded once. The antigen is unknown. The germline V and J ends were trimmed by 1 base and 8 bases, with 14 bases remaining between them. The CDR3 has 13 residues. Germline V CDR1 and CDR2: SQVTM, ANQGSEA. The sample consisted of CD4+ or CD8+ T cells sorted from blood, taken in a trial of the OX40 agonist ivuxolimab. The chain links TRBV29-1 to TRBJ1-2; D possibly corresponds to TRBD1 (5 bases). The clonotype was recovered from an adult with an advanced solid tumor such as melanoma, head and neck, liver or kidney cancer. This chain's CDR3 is CSVEGTLSGGYTF. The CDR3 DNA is TGCAGCGTTGAAGGGACCCTATCAGGGGGCTACACCTTC.